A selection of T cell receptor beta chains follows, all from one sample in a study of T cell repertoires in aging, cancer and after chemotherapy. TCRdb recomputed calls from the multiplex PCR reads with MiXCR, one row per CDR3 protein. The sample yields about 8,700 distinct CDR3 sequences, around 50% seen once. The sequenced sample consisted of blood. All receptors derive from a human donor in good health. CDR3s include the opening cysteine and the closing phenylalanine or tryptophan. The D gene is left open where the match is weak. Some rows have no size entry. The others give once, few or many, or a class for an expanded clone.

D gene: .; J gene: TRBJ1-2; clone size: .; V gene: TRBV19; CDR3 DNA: TGTGCCAGTAGTATTACGCAGGGATCTGCCGGCTACACCTTC; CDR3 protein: CASSITQGSAGYTF
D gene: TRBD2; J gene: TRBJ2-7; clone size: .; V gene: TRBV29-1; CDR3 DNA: TGCAGCGTTGGGACTAGCGGAGCCTACGAGCAGTACTTC; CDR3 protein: CSVGTSGAYEQYF
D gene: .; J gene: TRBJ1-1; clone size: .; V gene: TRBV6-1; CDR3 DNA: TGTGCCAGCAGTGAGTTTGTGAACACTGAAGCTTTCTTT; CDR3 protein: CASSEFVNTEAFF
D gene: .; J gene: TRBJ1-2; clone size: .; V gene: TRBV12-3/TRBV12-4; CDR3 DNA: TGTGCCAGCACCCCCCTTGGTCTTGGCTACACCTTC; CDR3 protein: CASTPLGLGYTF
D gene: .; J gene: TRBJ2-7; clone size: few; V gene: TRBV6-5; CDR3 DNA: TGTGCCAGCAGCCCGAGTCCAGGGTCCTACGAGCAGTACTTC; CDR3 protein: CASSPSPGSYEQYF
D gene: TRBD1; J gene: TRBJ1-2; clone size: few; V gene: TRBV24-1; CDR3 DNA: TGTGCCACCAGTGATCGGGACAGGGGCCATGGCTACACCTTC; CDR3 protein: CATSDRDRGHGYTF
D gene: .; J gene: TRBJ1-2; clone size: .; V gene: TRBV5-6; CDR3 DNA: TGTGCCAGTACACGGGAAAAACTTGGCTACACCTTC; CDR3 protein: CASTREKLGYTF
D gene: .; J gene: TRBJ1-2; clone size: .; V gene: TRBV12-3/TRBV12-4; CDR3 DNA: TGTGCCAGCAGTTTAGAGGGCTATGGCTACACCTTC; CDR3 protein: CASSLEGYGYTF
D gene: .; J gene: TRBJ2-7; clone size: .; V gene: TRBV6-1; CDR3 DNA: TGTGCCAGCATCCAATGGGGGCAAACGATTGCCGACGAGCAGTACTTC; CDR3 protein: CASIQWGQTIADEQYF
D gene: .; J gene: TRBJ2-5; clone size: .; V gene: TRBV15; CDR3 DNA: TGTGCCACCGGGGGAGAGACCCAGTACTTC; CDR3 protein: CATGGETQYF
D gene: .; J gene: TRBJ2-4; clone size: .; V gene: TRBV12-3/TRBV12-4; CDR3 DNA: TGTGCCAGCAGTCCAGGACTTGGAAACATTCAGTACTTC; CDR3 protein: CASSPGLGNIQYF
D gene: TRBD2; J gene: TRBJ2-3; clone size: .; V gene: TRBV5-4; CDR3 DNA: TGTGCCAGCAGCTTGGGCGGGGGGGCCGGTACAGATACGCAGTATTTT; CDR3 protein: CASSLGGGAGTDTQYF
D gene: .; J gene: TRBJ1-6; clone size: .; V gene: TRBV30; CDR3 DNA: TGTGCCTGGGGGGGGTGGAGCTCACCCCTCCACTTT; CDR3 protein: CAWGGWSSPLHF
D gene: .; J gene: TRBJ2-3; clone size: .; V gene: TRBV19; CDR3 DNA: TGTGCCAGTAGTATGCCCGGAGGAAGCACAGATACGCAGTATTTT; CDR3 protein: CASSMPGGSTDTQYF
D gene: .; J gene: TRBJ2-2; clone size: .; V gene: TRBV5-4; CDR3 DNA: TGTGCCAGCAGCTTCCCGGACGCCAAAACGAACACCGGGGAGCTGTTTTTT; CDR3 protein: CASSFPDAKTNTGELFF
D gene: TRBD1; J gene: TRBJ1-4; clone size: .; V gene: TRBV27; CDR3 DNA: TGTGCCAGCAGTACGAACCGCGGGACAGGGGGCGAAAAACTGTTTTTT; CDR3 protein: CASSTNRGTGGEKLFF
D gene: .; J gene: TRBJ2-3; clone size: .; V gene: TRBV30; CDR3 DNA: TGTGCCTGGAGTGTACGATCCCATGGCACAGATACGCAGTATTTT; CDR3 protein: CAWSVRSHGTDTQYF
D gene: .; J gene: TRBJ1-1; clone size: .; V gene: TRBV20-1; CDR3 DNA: TGCAGTGCTAGAAGACTCCGAGGAAACACTGAAGCTTTCTTT; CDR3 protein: CSARRLRGNTEAFF
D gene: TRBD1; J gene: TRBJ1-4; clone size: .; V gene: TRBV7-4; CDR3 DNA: TGTGCCAGCAGCTTAGGGGACAGCAAACTGTTTTTT; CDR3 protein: CASSLGDSKLFF
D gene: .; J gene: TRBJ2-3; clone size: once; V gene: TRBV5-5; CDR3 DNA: TGCGCCAGCAGCATTGGCCGGCCACCAGATACGCAGTATTTT; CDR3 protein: CASSIGRPPDTQYF